This T cell receptor (beta chain) came from a study of Graves' ophthalmopathy and Graves' hyperthyroidism. General observations from the study: At around 70% sensitivity and 72.22% specificity, the model predicted progression of the ophthalmopathy. Detection in blood was also observed for most expanded thyroid clonotypes above 0.001 frequency. The 13-signature model separated ophthalmopathy from stable hyperthyroidism at around 90% sensitivity and roughly 80% specificity.

Diagnosis relied on clinical symptoms, serum thyroxine, TRAb, thyroid ultrasound and orbital computed tomography. For repertoire sequencing, the TCR beta CDR3 regions were amplified from RNA transcripts. HTBI-primed RT-PCR formed the first round, and a multiplex PCR formed the second. MiXCR, applied by TCRdb to the multiplex PCR reads, yields one record per CDR3 protein. This sample has hundreds of thousands of distinct CDR3 sequences, with around a fifth found just once. V lost 5 bases and J 1 base, leaving 14 bases between the germline ends. This CDR3 has 14 residues. CDR1 DFQATT and CDR2 SNEGSKA come from the germline V gene (reference sequence). With respect to this clonotype: The target antigen is unknown.

This sequence originates from a woman between 50 and 59 years old with Graves' ophthalmopathy. The chain recombines TRBV20-1 with TRBJ1-1; TRBD1 is a possible D gene (6 bases). The sample taken for sequencing was peripheral blood. CDR3 DNA: TGCAGTGCTGGAAAACAGGGTGGGAACACTGAAGCTTTCTTT. Amino acids: CSAGKQGGNTEAFF.